One and the same sample provided the 16 T cell receptor beta chains below, sequenced in a study of cytomegalovirus exposure and HLA in healthy donors (dated by TCRdb to the late 2010s). The method was the immunoSEQ multiplex PCR assay. A mixture of 60 forward primers for TCR Vbeta segments and 13 reverse primers for TCR Jbeta segments was used in the multiplex PCR. Not all clones reach the TCRdb copy of this immuneACCESS table, which keeps in-frame sequences only. Checked studies attribute under half of the gap to unresolved V genes and leave the rest unexplained. The table for this sample lists around 99,000 clones; 81% of them were counted only once. The ten biggest clones cover less than 2.5% of the sample. Sequenced material: PBMCs. These receptor sequences come from a woman aged 25 to 39 in good health and CMV-seronegative.

This clone was observed once. The chain is built from TRBV27 and TRBJ2-3, with D perhaps matching TRBD1 (6 bases). Germline V gene lookup returns CDR1 MNHEY and CDR2 SMNVEV (reference sequence). The CDR3 covers 14 residues. The V and J ends lost 0 bases and 8 bases respectively, with 12 bases between them. The DNA of the CDR3 is TGTGCCAGCAGTTTATCCCCAGGGGTAGTTACGCAGTATTTT. Protein product: CASSLSPGVVTQYF.

CDR3 residues: CASSLGLAGGTQYF. In DNA form, the CDR3 reads TGTGCCAGCAGCTTAGGACTAGCGGGAGGTACGCAGTATTTT. The rearrangement joins TRBV7-8 to TRBJ2-3; TRBD2 aligns across 13 bases. Germline V lookup: CDR1 SGHVS, CDR2 FQNEAQ. This CDR3 is built from 14 residues. V lost 1 base and J lost 8; bases outside the gene matches: 0. The variable domain in full, with the rest retrieved from reference TRBV7-8 and TRBJ2-3, is GAGVSQSPRYKVAKRGQDVALRCDPISGHVSLFWYQQALGQGPEFLTYFQNEAQLDKSGLPSDRFFAERPEGSVSTLKIQRTQQEDSAVYLCASSLGLAGGTQYFGPGTRLTVL.

This clone was recorded only once. This chain links TRBV28 with TRBJ1-2; no clear D. Trimming removed 5 bases from V and 2 bases from J, with 6 bases in between. Germline assignment: CDR1 MDHEN and CDR2 SYDVKM. The CDR3 length is 12 residues. The CDR3 DNA reads as TGTGCCAGCAGTGTCCTAAACTATGGCTACACCTTC. Translated, it gives CASSVLNYGYTF.

The chain uses TRBV21-1 and TRBJ2-7; the table assigns TRBD2, which was not confirmed against the DNA. TRBV21-1 is listed as a pseudogene. The CDR3 is made up of 13 amino acids. CDR3 sequence: CASVRGEVWEQYF. CDR3 nucleotide sequence: TGTGCCAGCGTCCGCGGGGAGGTGTGGGAGCAGTACTTC.

This rearrangement joins TRBV7-2 to TRBJ2-6; possible D gene TRBD1, 6 bases. Germline V gene lookup returns CDR1 SGHTA and CDR2 FQGNSA. V dropped 4 bases and J dropped 1 base, with 8 bases sitting between them. The CDR3 runs to 15 residues. CDR3 nucleotide sequence: TGTGCCAGCAGCTATGGACAGTCTGGGGCCAACGTCCTGACTTTC. As protein: CASSYGQSGANVLTF. Drawing the rest from reference TRBV7-2 and TRBJ2-6, the complete variable domain is GAGVSQSPSNKVTEKGKDVELRCDPISGHTALYWYRQSLGQGLEFLIYFQGNSAPDKSGLPSDRFSAERTGGSVSTLTIQRTQQEDSAVYLCASSYGQSGANVLTFGAGSRLTVL.

The chain links TRBV27 to TRBJ1-1; 7 nucleotides line up with TRBD1. The CDR3 extends over 13 amino acids. Losses at the gene ends were 3 bases for V and 7 bases for J; bases not matched to a gene: 5. Germline CDR1 reads MNHEY; CDR2 reads SMNVEV (reference sequence). The CDR3: CASSFAGQLEAFF. The CDR3, as DNA: TGTGCCAGCAGTTTTGCGGGACAGCTTGAAGCTTTCTTT.

This clone appeared a few times. The V call is TRBV6-4, the J call TRBJ2-1; weak D call: TRBD2 (5 bases). Trimming pared 2 bases from V and 0 bases from J, leaving 8 bases between. CDR1 is MRHNA and CDR2 is SNTAGT in the germline V gene. The CDR3 runs to 15 residues. The CDR3 DNA sequence: TGTGCCAGCAGTGACAAGAGCGGCTCCTACAATGAGCAGTTCTTC. Translated: CASSDKSGSYNEQFF.

The rearrangement links TRBV5-1 to TRBJ2-3; perhaps TRBD2 as D (6 bases). Looked up from germline, CDR1 is SGHRS and CDR2 is YFSETQ. There are 15 residues in the CDR3. V was pared by 8 bases and J by 3 bases, with 19 bases between. The CDR3, as DNA: TGCGCCAGGGATCCACGGCGGGACGGGACAGATACGCAGTATTTT. Translating gives CARDPRRDGTDTQYF.

On this clone: A read error may account for a junction end that differs from germline. The CDR3 bases are TGTGCCAGCAGCCACCCGACAGGGAGTTCGGGCACTGAAGCTTTCTTT. Encoded protein: CASSHPTGSSGTEAFF. The chain recombines TRBV4-1 with TRBJ1-1, with 7 bases fitting TRBD1. The V gene's germline CDR1 is MGHRA and CDR2 YSYEKL. The CDR3 totals 16 residues.

This chain connects TRBV19 to TRBJ2-2; D ambiguous. The CDR3 runs to 18 residues. Per the germline V gene, CDR1 is LNHDA and CDR2 is SQIVND (reference sequence). V was trimmed by 6 bases and J by 0 bases, leaving 20 bases between them. CDR3 sequence reads: CASRILTESISNTGELFF. CDR3 DNA: TGTGCCAGTAGGATTTTAACAGAATCGATATCGAACACCGGGGAGCTGTTTTTT.

The V and J genes are TRBV7-9 and TRBJ2-5; a possible D gene is TRBD2 (5 bases). Between the trimmed V and J ends, which lost 5 bases and 2 bases, there was a span of 6 bases. The CDR3 spans 12 residues. Germline V lookup: CDR1 SEHNR, CDR2 FQNEAQ (reference sequence). The CDR3 spells CASSGLQETQYF. The DNA for the CDR3 is TGTGCCAGCAGCGGACTTCAAGAGACCCAGTACTTC.

V gene TRBV19 combines with J gene TRBJ2-3; 7 nucleotides align to TRBD2. Germline assignment: CDR1 LNHDA and CDR2 SQIVND (reference sequence). The CDR3 totals 16 residues. V lost 5 bases, J lost 1 base, and 9 bases stayed unmatched. Here the CDR3 reads CASSDPGTTGTDTQYF. The CDR3 DNA reads as TGTGCCAGTAGTGACCCCGGGACTACAGGCACAGATACGCAGTATTTT.

J is TRBJ2-3 and V is TRBV4-2; 7 nucleotides match TRBD2. Germline CDR1 and CDR2: LGHNA and YNFKEQ. V lost 0 bases and J lost 6; bases outside the gene matches: 6. The CDR3 has 15 residues. The CDR3 here is CASSQEGGRGDTQYF. CDR3 nucleotide sequence: TGTGCCAGCAGCCAAGAGGGAGGGAGAGGTGATACGCAGTATTTT.

This sequence joins TRBV11-3 and TRBJ2-5; D is unresolved. CDR1 and CDR2 from the germline V gene are SGHNT and YENEEA. This CDR3 contains 13 residues. Trimming stripped 2 bases from V and 7 bases from J, with 11 bases between. The DNA of the CDR3 is TGTGCCAGCAGCTTATCCTCCCTAGGGACCCAGTACTTC. It translates to CASSLSSLGTQYF.

This chain joins TRBV7-9 and TRBJ1-1; D not certain. Trimming shortened V by 1 base and J by 1 base, and 7 bases separated the two germline ends. Germline CDR1 and CDR2: SEHNR and FQNEAQ (reference sequence). This CDR3 comprises 14 residues. CDR3 DNA: TGTGCCAGCAGCTTAGAGAGGCCGAACACTGAAGCTTTCTTT. Protein: CASSLERPNTEAFF.

The chain carries TRBV5-5 and TRBJ2-7; D is perhaps TRBD2 (6 bases). Per germline, CDR1 SGHKS and CDR2 YYEKEE (reference sequence). V was trimmed by 0 bases and J by 0 bases, leaving 13 bases between them. This CDR3 comprises 16 residues. The CDR3 spells CASSLVTGLSSYEQYF. The CDR3 DNA reads TGTGCCAGCAGCTTGGTGACGGGACTCAGCTCCTACGAGCAGTACTTC.